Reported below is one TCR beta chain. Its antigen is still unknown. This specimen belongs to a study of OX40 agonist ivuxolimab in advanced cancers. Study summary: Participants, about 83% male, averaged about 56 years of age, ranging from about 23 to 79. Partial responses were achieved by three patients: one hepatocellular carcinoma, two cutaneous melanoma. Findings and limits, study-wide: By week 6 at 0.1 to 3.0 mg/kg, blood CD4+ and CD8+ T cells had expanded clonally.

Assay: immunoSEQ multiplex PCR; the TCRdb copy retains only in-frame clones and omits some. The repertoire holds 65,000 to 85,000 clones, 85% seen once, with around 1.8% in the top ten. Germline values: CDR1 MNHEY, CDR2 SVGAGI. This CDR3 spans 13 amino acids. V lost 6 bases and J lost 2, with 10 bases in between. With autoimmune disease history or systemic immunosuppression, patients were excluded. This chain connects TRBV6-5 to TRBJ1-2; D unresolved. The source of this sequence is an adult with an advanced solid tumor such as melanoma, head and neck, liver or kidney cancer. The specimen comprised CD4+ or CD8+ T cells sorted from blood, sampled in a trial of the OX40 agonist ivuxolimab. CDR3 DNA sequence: TGTGCCAGCAGACTGGGCAGCAACTATGGCTACACCTTC. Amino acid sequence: CASRLGSNYGYTF.